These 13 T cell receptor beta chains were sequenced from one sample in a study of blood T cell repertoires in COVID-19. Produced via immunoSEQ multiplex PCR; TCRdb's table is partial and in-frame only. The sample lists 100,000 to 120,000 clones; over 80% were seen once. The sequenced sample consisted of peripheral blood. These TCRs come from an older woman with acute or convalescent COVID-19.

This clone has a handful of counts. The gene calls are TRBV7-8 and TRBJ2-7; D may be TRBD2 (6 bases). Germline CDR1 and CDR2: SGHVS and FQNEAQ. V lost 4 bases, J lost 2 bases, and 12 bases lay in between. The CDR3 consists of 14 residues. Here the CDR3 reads CASSSGRGAYEQYF. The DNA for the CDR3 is TGTGCCAGCAGCTCCGGGCGGGGAGCCTACGAGCAGTACTTC.

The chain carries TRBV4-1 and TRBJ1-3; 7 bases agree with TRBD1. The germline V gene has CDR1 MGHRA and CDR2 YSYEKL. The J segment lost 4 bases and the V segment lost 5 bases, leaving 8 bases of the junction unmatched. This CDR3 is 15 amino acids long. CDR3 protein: CASSDRAPGGNTIYF. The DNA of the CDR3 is TGCGCCAGCAGCGACAGGGCCCCAGGGGGAAACACCATATATTTT.

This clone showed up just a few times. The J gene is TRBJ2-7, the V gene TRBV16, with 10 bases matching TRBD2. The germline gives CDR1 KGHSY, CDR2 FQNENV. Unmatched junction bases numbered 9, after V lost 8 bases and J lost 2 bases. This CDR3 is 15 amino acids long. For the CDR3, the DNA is TGTGCCAGCTCGACAGCTAGCGGGAGTGCCTACGAGCAGTACTTC. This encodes CASSTASGSAYEQYF.

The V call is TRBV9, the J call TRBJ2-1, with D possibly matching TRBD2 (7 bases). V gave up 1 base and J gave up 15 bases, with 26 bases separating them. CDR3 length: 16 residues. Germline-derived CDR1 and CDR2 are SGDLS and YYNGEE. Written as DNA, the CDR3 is TGTGCCAGCAGCGTACGTGCGGGGGCCTCCCCCTCTTCCCCGTTCTTC. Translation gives CASSVRAGASPSSPFF. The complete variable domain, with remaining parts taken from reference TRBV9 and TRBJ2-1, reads DSGVTQTPKHLITATGQRVTLRCSPRSGDLSVYWYQQSLDQGLQFLIQYYNGEERAKGNILERFSAQQFPDLHSELNLSSLELGDSALYFCASSVRAGASPSSPFFGPGTRLTVL.

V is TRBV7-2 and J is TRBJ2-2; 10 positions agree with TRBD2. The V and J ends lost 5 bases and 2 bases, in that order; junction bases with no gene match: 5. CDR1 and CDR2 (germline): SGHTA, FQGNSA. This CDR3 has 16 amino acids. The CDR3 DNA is TGTGCCAGCAGCCGGACTAGCGGAATAAACACCGGGGAGCTGTTTTTT. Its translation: CASSRTSGINTGELFF.

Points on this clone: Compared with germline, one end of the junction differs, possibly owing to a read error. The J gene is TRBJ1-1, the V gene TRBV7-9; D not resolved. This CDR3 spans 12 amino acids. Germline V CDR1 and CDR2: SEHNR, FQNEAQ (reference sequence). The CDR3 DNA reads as TGTGCCAGCCGGAGAGGGAACCCTGAAGCTTTCTTT. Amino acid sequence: CASRRGNPEAFF.

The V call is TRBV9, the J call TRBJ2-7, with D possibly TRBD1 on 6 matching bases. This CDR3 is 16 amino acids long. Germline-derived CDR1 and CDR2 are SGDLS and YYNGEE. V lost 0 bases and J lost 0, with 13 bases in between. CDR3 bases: TGTGCCAGCAGCGTAGGAACAGGGCAGAGCTCCTACGAGCAGTACTTC. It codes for CASSVGTGQSSYEQYF.

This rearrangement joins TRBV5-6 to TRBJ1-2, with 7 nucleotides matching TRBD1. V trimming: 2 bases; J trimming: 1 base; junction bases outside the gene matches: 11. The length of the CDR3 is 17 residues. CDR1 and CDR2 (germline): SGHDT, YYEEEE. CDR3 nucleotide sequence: TGTGCCAGCAGCTTACCGGGACAGATTGGGGGTAACTATGGCTACACCTTC. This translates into CASSLPGQIGGNYGYTF.

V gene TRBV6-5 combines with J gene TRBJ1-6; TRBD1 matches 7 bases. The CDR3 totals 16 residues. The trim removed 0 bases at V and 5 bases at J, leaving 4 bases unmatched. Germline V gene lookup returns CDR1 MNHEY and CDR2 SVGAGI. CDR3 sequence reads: CASSYSRDSNNSPLHF. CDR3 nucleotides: TGTGCCAGCAGTTACTCTAGGGACAGCAATAATTCACCCCTCCACTTT.

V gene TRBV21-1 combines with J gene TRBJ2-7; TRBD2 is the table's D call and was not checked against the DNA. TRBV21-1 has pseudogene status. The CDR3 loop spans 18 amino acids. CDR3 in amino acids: CASSERTSGRASGYEQYF. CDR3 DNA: TGTGCCAGCAGCGAGCGGACTAGCGGGAGGGCAAGCGGCTACGAGCAGTACTTC.

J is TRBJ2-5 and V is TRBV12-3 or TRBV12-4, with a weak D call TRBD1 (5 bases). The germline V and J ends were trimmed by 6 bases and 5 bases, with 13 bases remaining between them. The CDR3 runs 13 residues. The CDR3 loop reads CASSFTGQETQYF. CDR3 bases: TGTGCCAGCAGCTTTACAGGTCAGGAGACCCAGTACTTC.

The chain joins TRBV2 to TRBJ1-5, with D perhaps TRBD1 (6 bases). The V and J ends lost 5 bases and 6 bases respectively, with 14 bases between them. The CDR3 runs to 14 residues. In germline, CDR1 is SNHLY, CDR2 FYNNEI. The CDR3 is CASSYREKGQPQHF. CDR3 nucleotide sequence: TGTGCCAGCAGTTACAGGGAAAAGGGTCAGCCCCAGCATTTT.

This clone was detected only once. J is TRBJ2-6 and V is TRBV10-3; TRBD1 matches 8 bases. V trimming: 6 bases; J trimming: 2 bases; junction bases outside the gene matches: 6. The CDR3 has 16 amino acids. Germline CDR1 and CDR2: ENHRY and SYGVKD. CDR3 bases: TGTGCCATCAGGGCAGGGGGCGTCGCTGGGGCCAACGTCCTGACTTTC. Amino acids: CAIRAGGVAGANVLTF.